These T cell receptor beta chains were read from a single sample in a study of beta chain features in type 1 diabetes. Clones were read by immunoSEQ multiplex PCR, and TCRdb kept only the in-frame ones, dropping some. Among 150,000 or so clones listed, roughly 11% were seen once. The sample was central memory CD4+ T cells from blood. All receptors come from a man younger than 35 in good health. The CDR3 runs from the conserved cysteine through the conserved F or W. D genes are given only for firm matches. Some rows mark clone size as missing; the rest say once, few, many or name a class of expanded clone.

TRBV20-1	NA	TRBJ2-7	NA	TGCAGTGCTAGAGGCCTCATAGGGCAGTACTTC	CSARGLIGQYF
TRBV5-1	NA	TRBJ1-2	NA	TGCGCCAGCAGCTTGGGTCAGGAAAATGGCTACACCTTC	CASSLGQENGYTF
TRBV5-1	TRBD1	TRBJ2-7	NA	TGCGCCAGCAGCTCGAGTTCGGGACAGACCTACGAGCAGTACTTC	CASSSSSGQTYEQYF
TRBV7-9	TRBD1	TRBJ1-2	NA	TGTGCCAGTGTCCCGGGACAGGGTTACTATGGCTACACCTTC	CASVPGQGYYGYTF
TRBV28	NA	TRBJ1-6	once	TGTGCCAGCAGTTTATATGGGGGGGCGAATTCACCCCTCCACTTT	CASSLYGGANSPLHF
TRBV5-1	TRBD1	TRBJ2-1	NA	TGCGCCAGCAGCTTGGGCCCAGGGGGCAAGAATGAGCAGTTCTTC	CASSLGPGGKNEQFF
TRBV5-4	TRBD1	TRBJ2-5	few	TGTGCCAGCAGCGGGGACAGGGGAGGGACCCAGTACTTC	CASSGDRGGTQYF
TRBV25-1	TRBD1	TRBJ1-1	NA	TGTGCCAGCCGGGACAGGGAAGGCACTGAAGCTTTCTTT	CASRDREGTEAFF
TRBV29-1	TRBD1	TRBJ2-7	many	TGCAGCGTCTCGGACAGGGGCGGCGGCGAGCAGTACTTC	CSVSDRGGGEQYF
TRBV11-2	NA	TRBJ2-2	few	TGTGCCACCCGTCTCTATAGGTTAGCCGGGGAGCTGTTTTTT	CATRLYRLAGELFF